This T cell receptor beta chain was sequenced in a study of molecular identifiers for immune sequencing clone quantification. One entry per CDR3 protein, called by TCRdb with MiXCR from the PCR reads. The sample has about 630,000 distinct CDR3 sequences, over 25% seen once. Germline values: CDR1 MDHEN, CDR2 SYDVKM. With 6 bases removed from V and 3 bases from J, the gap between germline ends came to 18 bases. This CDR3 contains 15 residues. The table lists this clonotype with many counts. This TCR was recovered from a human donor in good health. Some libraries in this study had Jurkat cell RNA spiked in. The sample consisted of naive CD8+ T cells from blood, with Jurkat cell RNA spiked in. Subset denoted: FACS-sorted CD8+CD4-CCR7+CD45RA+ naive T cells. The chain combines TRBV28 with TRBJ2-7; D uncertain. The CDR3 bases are TGTGCCAGCAGCCCTGCGACCCTCACGGTCTACGAGCAGTACTTC. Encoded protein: CASSPATLTVYEQYF.